This T cell receptor beta chain was sequenced during a study of beta chain features in type 1 diabetes. On the study more broadly: The study examined 90 million to 130 million sorted cells across all samples.

Since all of the isolated RNA was reverse transcribed, expressed TCRB transcripts were what got sequenced. The assay was immunoSEQ multiplex PCR, and TCRdb's table has in-frame clones only and misses some. The data show under 350,000 clones, 8% seen once. The sequenced sample was central memory CD4+ T cells from blood. The sequence derives from a woman in her late teens or twenties in good health.

The CDR3 spells CASRRAGGDNEQFF. The CDR3 DNA sequence: TGTGCCAGCAGGCGTGCAGGCGGCGACAATGAGCAGTTCTTC. The rearrangement links TRBV5-4 to TRBJ2-1, with D unclear. Trimming took off 5 bases at V and 5 bases at J, with 14 bases between the two ends. This CDR3 spans 14 amino acids. The germline V gene encodes CDR1 SGHNT and CDR2 YYREEE (reference sequence). The whole variable domain, remainder taken from reference TRBV5-4 and TRBJ2-1, is ETGVTQSPTHLIKTRGQQVTLRCSSQSGHNTVSWYQQALGQGPQFIFQYYREEENGRGNFPPRFSGLQFPNYSSELNVNALELDDSALYLCASRRAGGDNEQFFGPGTRLTVL.